This T cell receptor (beta chain) stems from a study of shared clonotypes between healthy human individuals. After removal of 4 bases from V and 0 bases from J, the junction contained 5 bases not matched to a gene. This CDR3 is built from 17 residues. Germline CDR1 SEHNR, CDR2 FQNEAQ (reference sequence). Selected positively for CCR7 and CD45RO-negative, naive CD8 cells excluded terminally differentiated effector memory CD45RA+ cells. The repertoire was sequenced with immunoSEQ multiplex PCR; TCRdb's copy has only in-frame clones and lacks some. This table holds approximately 740,000 clones, around 93% found once.

Input material: naive CD8+ T cells sorted from blood. The TCR originated in a man aged 30 to 45 in good health. The V and J genes are TRBV7-9 and TRBJ2-1; TRBD2 matches at 11 bases. CDR3 amino acids: CASSSTSGASSYNEQFF. The CDR3 DNA reads TGTGCCAGCAGCTCGACTAGCGGGGCAAGCTCCTACAATGAGCAGTTCTTC.